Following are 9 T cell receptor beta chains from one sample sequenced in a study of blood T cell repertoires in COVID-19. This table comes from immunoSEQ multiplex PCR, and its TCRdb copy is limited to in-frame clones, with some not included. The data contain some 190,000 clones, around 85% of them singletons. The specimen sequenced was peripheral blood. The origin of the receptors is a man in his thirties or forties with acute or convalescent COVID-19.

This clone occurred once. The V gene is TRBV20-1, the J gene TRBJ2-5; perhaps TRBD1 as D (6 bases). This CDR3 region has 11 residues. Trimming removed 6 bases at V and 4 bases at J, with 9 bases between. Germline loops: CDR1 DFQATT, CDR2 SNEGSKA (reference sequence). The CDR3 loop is CSATGRETQYF. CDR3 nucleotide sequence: TGCAGTGCAACAGGGCGAGAGACCCAGTACTTC.

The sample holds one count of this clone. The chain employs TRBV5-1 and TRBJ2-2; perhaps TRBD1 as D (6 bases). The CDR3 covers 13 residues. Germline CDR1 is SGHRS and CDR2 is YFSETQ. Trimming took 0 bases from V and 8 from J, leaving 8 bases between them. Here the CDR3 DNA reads TGCGCCAGCAGCTTGGAGGGACAAGGGGAGCTGTTTTTT. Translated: CASSLEGQGELFF.

The CDR3 protein is CASSFLGQSYEQYF. The CDR3 DNA is TGTGCCAGCAGTTTCCTGGGGCAGTCCTACGAGCAGTACTTC. The chain has TRBV28 and TRBJ2-7; tentatively, D is TRBD1 (5 bases). The length of the CDR3 is 14 residues. Germline V gene sequence: CDR1 MDHEN, CDR2 SYDVKM. Trimming took 3 bases from V and 1 from J, leaving 10 bases between them.

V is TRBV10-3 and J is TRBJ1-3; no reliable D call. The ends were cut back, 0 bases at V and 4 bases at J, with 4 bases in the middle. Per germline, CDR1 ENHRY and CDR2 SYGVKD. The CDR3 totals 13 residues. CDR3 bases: TGTGCCATCAGTGAGTCCTCCGGAAACACCATATATTTT. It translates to CAISESSGNTIYF.

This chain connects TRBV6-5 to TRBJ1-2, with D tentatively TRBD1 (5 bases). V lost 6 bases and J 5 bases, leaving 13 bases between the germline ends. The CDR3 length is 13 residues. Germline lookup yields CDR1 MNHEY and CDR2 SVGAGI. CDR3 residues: CASSRTNKYGYTF. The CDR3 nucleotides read TGTGCCAGCAGCAGGACAAACAAGTATGGCTACACCTTC.

CDR3 sequence reads: CASSLRDTNLNYGYTF. The CDR3 nucleotides read TGCGCCAGCAGCCTCCGGGACACAAACCTAAACTATGGCTACACCTTC. The genes are TRBV4-1 and TRBJ1-2, with D perhaps matching TRBD1 (6 bases). This CDR3 is 16 amino acids long. Trimming cost V 4 bases and J 2 bases, with 17 bases left between them. Looked up from germline, CDR1 is MGHRA and CDR2 is YSYEKL.

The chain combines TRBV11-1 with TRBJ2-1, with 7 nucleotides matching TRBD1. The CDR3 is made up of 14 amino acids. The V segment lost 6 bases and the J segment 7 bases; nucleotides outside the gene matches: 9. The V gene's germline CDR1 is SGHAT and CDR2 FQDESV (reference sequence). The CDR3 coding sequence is TGTGCCAGCAGTCCAGACAGGGTCTGGAATGAGCAGTTCTTC. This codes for CASSPDRVWNEQFF.

CDR3 region: CSAGRTGEKLFF. For the CDR3, the DNA is TGCAGCGCCGGTAGGACAGGTGAAAAACTGTTTTTT. The chain combines TRBV29-1 with TRBJ1-4; 7 bases agree with TRBD1. The CDR3 totals 12 residues. Germline CDR1 is SQVTM and CDR2 is ANQGSEA. V was pared by 7 bases and J by 7 bases, with 6 bases of the junction left unmatched.

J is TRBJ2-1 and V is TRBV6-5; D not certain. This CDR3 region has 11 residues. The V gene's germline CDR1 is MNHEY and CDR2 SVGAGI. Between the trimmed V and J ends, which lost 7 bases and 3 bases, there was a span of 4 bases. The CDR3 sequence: CASIDYNEQFF. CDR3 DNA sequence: TGTGCCAGCATAGACTACAATGAGCAGTTCTTC.